The following is a TCR beta chain sequence with its context. Its specificity is unknown. The data derive from a study of cytomegalovirus exposure and HLA in healthy donors. Overall study context: Out of 150 million to 200 million T cells, an earlier analysis found some 120 million unique TCR beta sequences in total.

Study outcomes and limitations: Among the sequence variants, a highly shared cluster was likely an artifact of sequencing. Apart from CMV serostatus, no immune exposure information was available.

The CDR3 is 14 amino acids. CDR1 is MNHEY, CDR2 SMNVEV, per germline (reference sequence). V lost 5 bases to trimming and J lost 6 bases; unmatched junction nucleotides: 9. Researchers ran the PCR with 60 Vbeta and 13 Jbeta primers. Profiling relied on immunoSEQ multiplex PCR, and the TCRdb table lists in-frame clones only, not all of them. The sample contains roughly 290,000 clones, 70% to 90% of which appear only once. This receptor was identified in a woman under 30 in good health and CMV-seronegative. V is TRBV27 and J is TRBJ1-2; the match to TRBD1 covers 7 bases. Sequencing was carried out using PBMCs. The CDR3 protein is CASSPPGGQDGYTF. The CDR3 region has the DNA TGTGCCAGCAGTCCCCCAGGGGGGCAGGATGGCTACACCTTC.